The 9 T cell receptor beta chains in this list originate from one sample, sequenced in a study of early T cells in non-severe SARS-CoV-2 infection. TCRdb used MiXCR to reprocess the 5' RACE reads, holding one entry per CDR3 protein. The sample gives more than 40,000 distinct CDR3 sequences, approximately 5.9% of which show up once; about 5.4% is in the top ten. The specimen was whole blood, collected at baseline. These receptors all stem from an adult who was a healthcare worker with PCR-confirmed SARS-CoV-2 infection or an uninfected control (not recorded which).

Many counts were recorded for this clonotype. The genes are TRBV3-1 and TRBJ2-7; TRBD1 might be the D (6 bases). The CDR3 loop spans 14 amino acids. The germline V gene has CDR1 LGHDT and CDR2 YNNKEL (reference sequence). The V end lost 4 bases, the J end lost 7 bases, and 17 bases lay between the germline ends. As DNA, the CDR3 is TGTGCCAGCAGCCGCGCGGAACAGGGTTCGGAGCAGTACTTC. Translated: CASSRAEQGSEQYF.

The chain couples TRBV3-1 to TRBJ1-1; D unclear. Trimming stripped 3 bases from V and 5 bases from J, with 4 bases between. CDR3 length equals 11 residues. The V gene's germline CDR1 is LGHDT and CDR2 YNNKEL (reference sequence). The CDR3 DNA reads TGTGCCAGCAGCCACGGAACTGAAGCTTTCTTT. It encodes CASSHGTEAFF.

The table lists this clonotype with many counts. The CDR3 bases are TGCGCCAGCAAGTCATCGAGCAATCAGCCCCAGCATTTT. Translation: CASKSSSNQPQHF. The chain joins TRBV10-2 to TRBJ1-5; the D is unclear. This CDR3 spans 13 amino acids. V was pared by 7 bases and J by 1 base, with 8 bases between. Germline values: CDR1 WSHSY, CDR2 SAAADI.

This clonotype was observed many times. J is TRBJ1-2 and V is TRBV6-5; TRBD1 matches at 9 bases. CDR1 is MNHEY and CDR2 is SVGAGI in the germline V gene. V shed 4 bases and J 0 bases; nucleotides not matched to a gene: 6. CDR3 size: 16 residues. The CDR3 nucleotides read TGTGCCAGCAGTTTCGACAGGGGGGGCACTAACTATGGCTACACCTTC. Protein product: CASSFDRGGTNYGYTF.

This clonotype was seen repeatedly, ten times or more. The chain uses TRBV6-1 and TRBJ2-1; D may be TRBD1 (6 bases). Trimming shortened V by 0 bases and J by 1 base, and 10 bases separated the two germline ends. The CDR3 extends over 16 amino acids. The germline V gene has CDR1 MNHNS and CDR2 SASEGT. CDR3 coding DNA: TGTGCCAGCAGTGAAGCGACAACAGGGTCCTACAATGAGCAGTTCTTC. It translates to CASSEATTGSYNEQFF.

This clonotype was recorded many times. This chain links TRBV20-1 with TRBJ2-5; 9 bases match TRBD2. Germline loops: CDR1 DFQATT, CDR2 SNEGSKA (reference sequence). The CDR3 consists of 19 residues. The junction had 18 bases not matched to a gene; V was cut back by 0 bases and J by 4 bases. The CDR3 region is CSARDLTGLAGAPGETQYF. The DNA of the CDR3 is TGCAGTGCTAGAGATCTCACGGGACTAGCCGGAGCCCCTGGAGAGACCCAGTACTTC.

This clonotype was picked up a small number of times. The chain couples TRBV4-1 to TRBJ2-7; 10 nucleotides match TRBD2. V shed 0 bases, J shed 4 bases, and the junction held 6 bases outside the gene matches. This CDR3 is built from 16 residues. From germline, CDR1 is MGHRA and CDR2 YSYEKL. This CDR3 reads CASSQEKAGGRYEQYF. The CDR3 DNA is TGCGCCAGCAGCCAAGAAAAAGCGGGAGGGCGATACGAGCAGTACTTC.

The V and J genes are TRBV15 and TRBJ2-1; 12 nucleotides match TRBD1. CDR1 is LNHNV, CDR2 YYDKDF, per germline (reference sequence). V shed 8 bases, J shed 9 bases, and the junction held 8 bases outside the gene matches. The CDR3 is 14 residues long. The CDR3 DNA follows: TGTGCCACCGAAATGGGACAGGGGGCCCGTGAGCAGTTCTTC. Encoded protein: CATEMGQGAREQFF.

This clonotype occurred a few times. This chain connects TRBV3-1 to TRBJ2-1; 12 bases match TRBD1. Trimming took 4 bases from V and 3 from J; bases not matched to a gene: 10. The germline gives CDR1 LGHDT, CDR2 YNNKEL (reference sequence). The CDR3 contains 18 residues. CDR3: CASSPQKRDRGRYNEQFF. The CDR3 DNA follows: TGTGCCAGCAGCCCCCAGAAAAGGGACAGGGGGCGCTACAATGAGCAGTTCTTC.